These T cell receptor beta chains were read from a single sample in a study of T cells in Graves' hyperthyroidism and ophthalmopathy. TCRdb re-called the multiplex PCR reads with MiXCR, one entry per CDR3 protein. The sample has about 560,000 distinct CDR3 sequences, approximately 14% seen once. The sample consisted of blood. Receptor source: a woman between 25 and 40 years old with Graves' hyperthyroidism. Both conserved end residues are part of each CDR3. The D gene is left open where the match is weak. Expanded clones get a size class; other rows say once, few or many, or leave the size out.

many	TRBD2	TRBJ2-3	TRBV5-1	TGCGCCAGCAGCTTGGATCTAGCGGGGAGCACAGATACGCAGTATTTT	CASSLDLAGSTDTQYF
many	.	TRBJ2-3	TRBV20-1	TGCAGTGCTAGTAATCCTATTAGCACAGATACGCAGTATTTT	CSASNPISTDTQYF
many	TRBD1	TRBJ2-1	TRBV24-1	TGTGCCACCAGTGAACCTGGACAGGGCCTAGACAATGAGCAGTTCTTC	CATSEPGQGLDNEQFF
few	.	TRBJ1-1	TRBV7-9	TGTGCCAGCAGCTCATTGGGGGTAACTGAAGCTTTCTTT	CASSSLGVTEAFF
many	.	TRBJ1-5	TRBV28	TGTGCCAGTAATCAGGAGCCCCAGCATTTT	CASNQEPQHF
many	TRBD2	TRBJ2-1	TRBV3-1	TGTGCCAGCAGCCCCCTGGGGGGACTAAAGTACAATGAGCAGTTCTTC	CASSPLGGLKYNEQFF
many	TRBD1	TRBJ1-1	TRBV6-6	TGTGCCAGCAGTTACGACACCCCCAGGGGGTCCCTGAACACTGAAGCTTTCTTT	CASSYDTPRGSLNTEAFF
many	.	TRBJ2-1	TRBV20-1	TGCAGTGCCACCCCCCTCGCAGCGGTGCACCACAATGAGCAGTTCTTC	CSATPLAAVHHNEQFF
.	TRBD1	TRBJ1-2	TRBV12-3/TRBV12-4	TGTGCCAGCAGTCCCGGGACAGCCCTCTATGGCTACACCTTC	CASSPGTALYGYTF
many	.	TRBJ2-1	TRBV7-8	TGTGCCAGCAGCTTCCTCGAAGTCTCTGATGAGCAGTTCTTC	CASSFLEVSDEQFF
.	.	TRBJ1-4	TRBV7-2	TGTGCCAGCAGTCAGGGGTTTGCTAATGAAAAACTGTTTTTT	CASSQGFANEKLFF
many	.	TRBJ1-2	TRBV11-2	TGTGCCAGCAGCTTAGACTCGAGGGGTTTGTATGGCTACACCTTC	CASSLDSRGLYGYTF
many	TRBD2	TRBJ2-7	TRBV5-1	TGCGCCAGCAGCTTGGAAGCGGGAGGAGGCTACGAGCAGTACTTC	CASSLEAGGGYEQYF
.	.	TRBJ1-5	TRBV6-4	TGTGCCAGCAGACACCCCCCCCAGGGGAGAAGTAGTCAGCCCCAGCATTTT	CASRHPPQGRSSQPQHF
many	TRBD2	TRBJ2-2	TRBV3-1	TGTGCCAGCAGCCCAGCGGGAGGCGCCGGGGAGCTGTTTTTT	CASSPAGGAGELFF
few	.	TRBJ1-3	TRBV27	TGTGCCAGCAAGGGGGCTGGAAACACCATATATTTT	CASKGAGNTIYF
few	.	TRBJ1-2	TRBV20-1	TGCAGTGCTAGAGCTAAGGTCGACACCTTC	CSARAKVDTF
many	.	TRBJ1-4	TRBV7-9	TGTGCCAGCAGCTTACGTCCGATTAATGAAAAACTGTTTTTT	CASSLRPINEKLFF
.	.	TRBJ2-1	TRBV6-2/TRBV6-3	TGTGCCAGCAGTTACTCTCCGCCCAATGAGCAGTTCTTC	CASSYSPPNEQFF
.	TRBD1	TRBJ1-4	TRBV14	TGTGCCAGCAGCGCCCATCAGGGGGTGTACGAAAAACTGTTTTTT	CASSAHQGVYEKLFF
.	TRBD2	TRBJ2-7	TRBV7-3	TGTGCCAGCAGCTTGTTCGGGAGGGCCGTCTACGAGCAGTACTTC	CASSLFGRAVYEQYF
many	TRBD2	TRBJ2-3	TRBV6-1	TGTGCCAGCAGTGATAGCGGGAGGTCGGGAGATACGCAGTATTTT	CASSDSGRSGDTQYF
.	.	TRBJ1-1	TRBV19	TGTGCCAGTCAACCTGGGGGCCTTTTAATGAACACTGAAGCTTTCTTT	CASQPGGLLMNTEAFF
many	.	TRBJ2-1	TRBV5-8	TGTGCCAGCAGCTTGTTGAGTACCGATGAGCAGTTCTTC	CASSLLSTDEQFF
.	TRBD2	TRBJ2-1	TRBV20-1	TGCAGTGCTAGAGTGAGCGGGAGGCCAGCTGAGCAGTTCTTC	CSARVSGRPAEQFF
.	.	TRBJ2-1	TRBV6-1	TGTGCCACCACTAGGAAACAGTACAATGAGCAGTTCTTC	CATTRKQYNEQFF
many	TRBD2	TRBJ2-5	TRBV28	TGTGCCAGCAGTTTCAGGACTAGCTATGAGACCCAGTACTTC	CASSFRTSYETQYF
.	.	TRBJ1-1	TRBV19	TGTGCTGTTAAAGCGGGGGATCGCGGCACTGAAGCTTTCTTT	CAVKAGDRGTEAFF
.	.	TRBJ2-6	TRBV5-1	TGCGCCAGCAGCTTGTTCCTCTCTGGGGCCAACGTCCTGACTTTC	CASSLFLSGANVLTF
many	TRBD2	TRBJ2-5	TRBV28	TGTGCCAGCCGACGACTAGCGGGAGGAGAGACCCAGTACTTC	CASRRLAGGETQYF
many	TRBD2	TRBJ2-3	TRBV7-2	TGTGCCAGCAGCCACCCTCTAGTGATAGCGGGAGGGCCAAGAGATACGCAGTATTTT	CASSHPLVIAGGPRDTQYF
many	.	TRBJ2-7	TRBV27	TGTGCCAGCACACCTCAGGGCAGGGCCTACGAGCAGTACTTC	CASTPQGRAYEQYF
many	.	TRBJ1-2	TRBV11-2	TGTGCCAGCAGCTTAGAAGATTGGGGTTCGACGTATGGCTACACCTTC	CASSLEDWGSTYGYTF
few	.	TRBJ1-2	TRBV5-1	TGCGCCAGTGCTGGATTAGACAGCGCCCTAGGCGGCTACACCTTC	CASAGLDSALGGYTF
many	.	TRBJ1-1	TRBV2	TGTGCCAGCAGGCAGACAGCCCACACTGAAGCTTTCTTT	CASRQTAHTEAFF
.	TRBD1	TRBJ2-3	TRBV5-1	TGCGCCAGCAGCTGGTCAGGGAGAGGGGGCCAAACTAGCACAGATACGCAGTATTTT	CASSWSGRGGQTSTDTQYF
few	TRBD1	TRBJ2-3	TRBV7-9	TGTGCCAGCAGCCCGAGGACAGGGGGCGCTTTGGGCCCCCAGACGCAGTATTTT	CASSPRTGGALGPQTQYF
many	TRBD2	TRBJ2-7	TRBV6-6	TGTGCCAGCAGTTACTCGGCCATCGGAGCGGGAGGGTCCTACGAGCAGTACTTC	CASSYSAIGAGGSYEQYF
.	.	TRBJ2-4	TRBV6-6	TGTGCCAGCAGTTACTCAAGAGGGGTTAACATTCAGTACTTC	CASSYSRGVNIQYF
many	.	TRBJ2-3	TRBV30	TGTGCCTGGGGAACCGGACACCCCACAGATACGCAGTATTTT	CAWGTGHPTDTQYF
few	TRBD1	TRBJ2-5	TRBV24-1	TGTGCCACCAGTCACCGACAGGGGCTCGACGCAGAGACCCAGTACTTC	CATSHRQGLDAETQYF
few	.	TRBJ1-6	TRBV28	TGTGCCAGCTCCCCTCTATCCCTTAATTCACCCCTCCACTTT	CASSPLSLNSPLHF
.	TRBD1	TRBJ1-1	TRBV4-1	TGCGCCAGCAGCCAAAATCTTCGGGGACAGAGAACTGAAGCTTTCTTT	CASSQNLRGQRTEAFF
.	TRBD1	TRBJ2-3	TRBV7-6	TGTGCCAGCAGCGGGGGACAGGGCGCAGATACGCAGTATTTT	CASSGGQGADTQYF
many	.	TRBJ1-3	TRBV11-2	TGTGCCAGCAGTATCACGGATTCTGGAAACACCATATATTTT	CASSITDSGNTIYF
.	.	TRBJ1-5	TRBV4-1	TGCGCCAGCAGCCAAGTTGGGCCCGGGGTTAATCAGCCCCAGCATTTT	CASSQVGPGVNQPQHF